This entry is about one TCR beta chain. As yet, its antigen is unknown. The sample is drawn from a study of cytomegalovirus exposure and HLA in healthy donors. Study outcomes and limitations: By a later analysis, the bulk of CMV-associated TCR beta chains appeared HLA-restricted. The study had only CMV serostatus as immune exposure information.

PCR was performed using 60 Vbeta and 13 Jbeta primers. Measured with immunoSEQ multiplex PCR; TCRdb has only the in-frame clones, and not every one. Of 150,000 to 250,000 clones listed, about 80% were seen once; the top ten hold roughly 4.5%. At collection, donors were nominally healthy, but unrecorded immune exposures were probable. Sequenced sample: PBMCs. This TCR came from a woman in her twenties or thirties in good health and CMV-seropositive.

CDR3 protein: CASSPVDRPFQGYTF. The CDR3 nucleotides are TGTGCCAGCTCACCGGTTGACAGGCCCTTTCAGGGCTACACCTTC. The chain has TRBV18 and TRBJ1-2, with D perhaps matching TRBD1 (6 bases). The CDR3 has 15 amino acids. CDR1 and CDR2 from the germline V gene are KGHSH and LQKENI. V dropped 3 bases and J dropped 8 bases, with 19 bases sitting between them.